These 13 T cell receptor beta chains were all obtained from the same sample, sequenced in a study of blood T cell repertoires in COVID-19 (dated by TCRdb to the early 2020s). Library preparation used the immunoSEQ multiplex PCR assay. Entries here come from immuneACCESS through TCRdb and include only in-frame sequences with V and J called. Some clones fail to appear in such tables; in the studies checked, an unresolved V gene covers under half of the shortfall, and the cause of the remainder is unknown. This sample gives approximately 150,000 clones in total; more than 60% of them show up just once. About 1.9% of the sample is in the top ten clones. Sequenced material: peripheral blood. All receptors derive from an older woman with acute or convalescent COVID-19.

In this sample, this clone turned up a few times. This rearrangement joins TRBV29-1 to TRBJ2-2; no definite D call. The CDR3 totals 12 residues. In germline, CDR1 is SQVTM, CDR2 ANQGSEA. Trimming pared 7 bases from V and 2 bases from J, leaving 8 bases between. CDR3 sequence reads: CSAKQNTGELFF. The CDR3, as DNA: TGCAGCGCAAAACAAAACACCGGGGAGCTGTTTTTT.

V gene TRBV19 combines with J gene TRBJ2-3; 11 bases map to TRBD2. This CDR3 contains 15 residues. The V segment lost 5 bases and the J segment 2 bases; nucleotides outside the gene matches: 3. Germline V gene sequence: CDR1 LNHDA, CDR2 SQIVND (reference sequence). CDR3 sequence: CASSRLAGFTDTQYF. The CDR3, as DNA: TGTGCCAGTAGTCGACTAGCGGGGTTCACAGATACGCAGTATTTT.

The chain joins TRBV7-8 to TRBJ2-7; TRBD2 aligns across 9 bases. V shed 5 bases, J shed 5 bases, and the junction held 10 bases outside the gene matches. Germline assignment: CDR1 SGHVS and CDR2 FQNEAQ. This CDR3 has 15 amino acids. The CDR3 protein is CASSPLAGVVNEQYF. CDR3 DNA sequence: TGTGCCAGCAGCCCGTTAGCGGGAGTTGTGAACGAGCAGTACTTC.

This clone was seen only a few times. The chain joins TRBV7-9 to TRBJ2-1; tentatively, D is TRBD2 (5 bases). CDR3 length: 14 residues. Germline CDR1 SEHNR, CDR2 FQNEAQ (reference sequence). V was pared by 8 bases and J by 0 bases, with 11 bases between. CDR3 in DNA: TGTGCCAGCTCGGCGGGTTACTCCTACAATGAGCAGTTCTTC. Protein product: CASSAGYSYNEQFF.

The gene calls are TRBV18 and TRBJ2-2, with TRBD2 identical over 7 bases. With 3 bases clipped from V and 4 bases from J, the junction kept 11 bases outside the gene matches. This CDR3 is 17 amino acids long. Germline loops: CDR1 KGHSH, CDR2 LQKENI. The CDR3 loop reads CASSPLGGSGITGELFF. CDR3 nucleotide sequence: TGTGCCAGCTCACCCCTTGGCGGGAGTGGGATCACCGGGGAGCTGTTTTTT.

The chain recombines TRBV18 with TRBJ2-1; no reliable D call. The CDR3 length is 14 residues. Germline values: CDR1 KGHSH, CDR2 LQKENI. V dropped 5 bases and J dropped 7 bases, with 15 bases sitting between them. The CDR3 loop is CASSSRARNNEQFF. The CDR3 coding sequence is TGTGCCAGCTCATCCCGAGCTAGGAATAATGAGCAGTTCTTC.

The chain employs TRBV6-5 and TRBJ1-1; weak D call: TRBD1 (6 bases). The CDR3 sequence is 16 residues long. V lost 2 bases and J 6 bases, leaving 19 bases between the germline ends. Per germline, CDR1 MNHEY and CDR2 SVGAGI. The CDR3 here is CASSYVLVTGSAEAFF. The CDR3 DNA reads as TGTGCCAGCAGTTACGTTCTGGTCACAGGGTCGGCTGAAGCTTTCTTT.

This clone has more than one count but fewer than ten. The rearrangement joins TRBV4-1 to TRBJ2-5; 9 bases are shared with TRBD2. Per the germline V gene, CDR1 is MGHRA and CDR2 is YSYEKL. Unmatched junction bases numbered 6, after V lost 5 bases and J lost 8 bases. The CDR3 consists of 13 residues. The CDR3 loop is CASSKGSGSTQYF. The CDR3 DNA reads as TGCGCCAGCAGCAAGGGTAGCGGGAGCACCCAGTACTTC.

The chain has TRBV12-3 or TRBV12-4 and TRBJ1-2, with TRBD1 as a possible D gene (6 bases). V was clipped by 5 bases and J by 8 bases, with 15 bases between them. The CDR3 sequence is 13 residues long. This chain's CDR3 is CASSLWTAGGYTF. The CDR3 region has the DNA TGTGCCAGCAGTCTTTGGACAGCCGGGGGCTACACCTTC.

The chain uses TRBV27 and TRBJ1-1; D is unclear. V was clipped by 3 bases and J by 5 bases, with 4 bases between them. This CDR3 has 11 residues. CDR1 is MNHEY and CDR2 is SMNVEV in the germline V gene (reference sequence). This chain's CDR3 is CASSFGTEAFF. DNA for the CDR3: TGTGCCAGCAGTTTCGGGACTGAAGCTTTCTTT.

The chain is built from TRBV11-3 and TRBJ2-1; 10 bases agree with TRBD2. The V segment lost 5 bases and the J segment 1 base; nucleotides outside the gene matches: 2. Germline V gene sequence: CDR1 SGHNT, CDR2 YENEEA. The CDR3 covers 15 residues. CDR3 residues: CASSPTSGSYNEQFF. The CDR3 DNA reads TGTGCCAGCAGCCCGACTAGCGGGTCCTACAATGAGCAGTTCTTC.

This clone was seen a few times. CDR3 bases: TGTGCCAGCAGCCGAGACAGGGTAGAAGGCGGCTACACCTTC. This encodes CASSRDRVEGGYTF. J is TRBJ1-2 and V is TRBV6-5, with TRBD1 matching 7 bases. CDR3 length: 14 amino acids. V was pared by 6 bases and J by 8 bases, with 12 bases of the junction left unmatched. The germline V gene encodes CDR1 MNHEY and CDR2 SVGAGI.

The chain employs TRBV10-3 and TRBJ1-5, with 7 nucleotides matching TRBD1. The CDR3 is 15 amino acids. V shed 5 bases and J 0 bases; nucleotides not matched to a gene: 4. CDR1 and CDR2 (germline): ENHRY, SYGVKD. The CDR3 protein is CAISKGQDSNQPQHF. The DNA of the CDR3 is TGTGCCATCAGTAAAGGACAGGATAGCAATCAGCCCCAGCATTTT.